This T cell receptor beta chain was observed in a study of OX40 agonist ivuxolimab in advanced cancers. The overall study: Among those enrolled, mean age was roughly 62 years (range about 23 to 79) and roughly 84% were male. There were three patients with partial responses, one having hepatocellular carcinoma and two cutaneous melanoma.

The protocol was immunoSEQ multiplex PCR, while the TCRdb copy is restricted to in-frame clones and leaves out a portion. The sample records more than 65,000 clones, around 92% being singletons. The study's findings and limits: CD8+ T cells averaged more expanded clones than CD4+.

The CDR3 is 16 amino acids. From germline, CDR1 is SGHTA and CDR2 FQGNSA. Deletions cut 0 bases from V and 1 base from J, with 12 bases between. About this clone: The antigen is undetermined.

The specimen was CD4+ or CD8+ T cells sorted from blood, collected in a trial of the OX40 agonist ivuxolimab. V and J are TRBV7-2 and TRBJ1-1; D unresolved. This TCR was sampled from an adult with an advanced solid tumor such as melanoma, head and neck, liver or kidney cancer. CDR3 region: CASSLAQAWGNTEAFF. The CDR3 region has the DNA TGTGCCAGCAGCTTAGCCCAGGCCTGGGGGAACACTGAAGCTTTCTTT.